This TCR beta chain was recorded in a study of blood T cells in healthy people across ages. The use of a sample-barcoded 5' primer and a J-beta primer mix characterized a second PCR of roughly 6 to 12 cycles. Per sample, CDR3-containing paired-end reads numbered at least 3 million. TCRdb fed the 5' RACE reads into MiXCR, producing one record per CDR3 protein. The profile shows some 760,000 distinct CDR3 sequences, 20% to 25% of them singletons. Each donor gave roughly 9.8 milliliters of peripheral blood. Total RNA was isolated from each sample in quantities of at least 5 micrograms. These same records also appear under a second study, on T cells of mothers and their children.

Sequenced: blood. The TCR was taken from a boy aged 10-17 years in good health.

Here the CDR3 DNA reads TGTGCCAGCAGTTACTCGGGGAGACAGTATCAAGAGACCCAGTACTTC. This encodes CASSYSGRQYQETQYF. This chain uses TRBV6-5 with TRBJ2-5, with D tentatively TRBD1 or TRBD2 (5 bases each). This CDR3 comprises 16 residues. V was pared by 0 bases and J by 2 bases, with 13 bases between. The germline V gene has CDR1 MNHEY and CDR2 SVGAGI.